These 20 T cell receptor beta chains came from one sample sequenced in a study of T cell repertoires in cytomegalovirus infection. TCRdb processed the reads anew with MiXCR; each CDR3 protein has one entry. The sample lists more than 400,000 distinct CDR3 sequences; less than 30% were seen once. Sample: PBMCs. All receptors derive from a human donor in good health (CMV status not recorded). Some clones in this sample may be carry-over from other donors' samples.

This clonotype was counted at least ten times. The chain combines TRBV7-2 with TRBJ1-4, with TRBD1 matching over 7 bases. Germline lookup yields CDR1 SGHTA and CDR2 FQGNSA. The CDR3 extends over 14 amino acids. The J segment lost 7 bases and the V segment lost 1 base, leaving 3 bases of the junction unmatched. The CDR3 region is CASSLDRGGEKLFF. In nucleotides, the CDR3 is TGTGCCAGCAGCTTAGACAGGGGAGGTGAAAAACTGTTTTTT.

This chain uses TRBV28 with TRBJ2-7, with D possibly TRBD1 on 6 matching bases. The CDR3 extends over 13 amino acids. V was trimmed by 5 bases and J by 7 bases, leaving 15 bases between them. Germline CDR1 reads MDHEN; CDR2 reads SYDVKM. CDR3 protein: CASSKHGGGEQYV. CDR3 DNA: TGTGCCAGCAGTAAACATGGGGGCGGGGAGCAGTACGTC.

V is TRBV9 and J is TRBJ1-5; 7 positions agree with TRBD1. The CDR3 has 15 amino acids. V trimming: 0 bases; J trimming: 8 bases; junction bases outside the gene matches: 8. Looked up from germline, CDR1 is SGDLS and CDR2 is YYNGEE. Here the CDR3 reads CASSVDGTVLEPQHF. CDR3 coding DNA: TGTGCCAGCAGCGTAGATGGGACAGTTCTGGAGCCCCAGCATTTT.

The chain recombines TRBV4-3 with TRBJ2-1; no reliable D call. Germline V CDR1 and CDR2: LGHNA, YSLEER. The V and J ends lost 1 base and 3 bases respectively, with 7 bases between them. The CDR3 runs to 14 residues. For the CDR3, the DNA is TGCGCCAGCAGCCAAGTAGAGTTCTACAATGAGCAGTTCTTC. This sequence encodes CASSQVEFYNEQFF.

The chain employs TRBV19 and TRBJ1-3; 8 bases map to TRBD1. The CDR3 loop spans 15 amino acids. Germline loops: CDR1 LNHDA, CDR2 SQIVND (reference sequence). V gave up 6 bases and J gave up 0 bases; unmatched junction bases: 4. CDR3 protein: CASSPGGASGNTIYF. CDR3 sequence (DNA): TGTGCCAGTAGCCCAGGGGGCGCCTCTGGAAACACCATATATTTT.

The chain employs TRBV4-3 and TRBJ2-1; D is unresolved. The CDR3 is 13 residues long. Trimming removed 0 bases at V and 7 bases at J, with 7 bases between. Germline V gives CDR1 LGHNA, CDR2 YSLEER. The CDR3 protein is CASSQDGFNEQFF. Here the CDR3 DNA reads TGCGCCAGCAGCCAAGATGGCTTTAATGAGCAGTTCTTC.

This clonotype came up a few times. The CDR3 here is CASSLLAQPNNEQFF. CDR3 bases: TGTGCCAGCAGCTTACTAGCGCAACCTAACAATGAGCAGTTCTTC. The gene calls are TRBV7-9 and TRBJ2-1; D perhaps matches TRBD2 (6 bases). Per germline, CDR1 SEHNR and CDR2 FQNEAQ (reference sequence). V lost 2 bases and J lost 5, with 13 bases in between. The length of the CDR3 is 15 residues.

The rearrangement links TRBV6-5 to TRBJ1-5; 7 bases are shared with TRBD1. This CDR3 is 14 amino acids long. CDR1 is MNHEY, CDR2 SVGAGI, per germline. The junction had 5 bases not matched to a gene; V was cut back by 6 bases and J by 3 bases. The CDR3 spells CASRIDRVNQPQHF. CDR3 coding DNA: TGTGCCAGCAGGATCGACAGGGTCAATCAGCCCCAGCATTTT.

V gene TRBV28 combines with J gene TRBJ1-5; D may be TRBD1 (6 bases). The CDR3 has 14 amino acids. Germline CDR1 reads MDHEN; CDR2 reads SYDVKM. V was trimmed by 3 bases and J by 7 bases, leaving 13 bases between them. The CDR3 sequence is CASSLGGGPQPQHF. Written as DNA, the CDR3 is TGTGCCAGCAGTTTGGGGGGCGGTCCGCAGCCCCAGCATTTT.

In this sample, this clonotype turned up once. The chain links TRBV28 to TRBJ1-2; 8 bases agree with TRBD1. V was clipped by 7 bases and J by 8 bases; unmatched bases: 9. The CDR3 is 13 amino acids. Per the germline V gene, CDR1 is MDHEN and CDR2 is SYDVKM. CDR3: CASTPGQGTGYTF. The CDR3 coding sequence is TGTGCCAGCACCCCTGGACAGGGAACAGGCTACACCTTC.

The chain uses TRBV19 and TRBJ2-2; 8 bases are shared with TRBD2. Germline CDR1 is LNHDA and CDR2 is SQIVND (reference sequence). The CDR3 spans 17 residues. The junction had 15 bases not matched to a gene; V was cut back by 7 bases and J by 5 bases. This CDR3 reads CASNPFVLAGRTGELFF. In DNA, the CDR3 is TGTGCCAGTAACCCCTTCGTGCTAGCGGGTCGTACCGGGGAGCTGTTTTTT.

This clonotype has a count of ten or more. This chain uses TRBV7-2 with TRBJ2-3, with 7 positions matching TRBD2. Germline assignment: CDR1 SGHTA and CDR2 FQGNSA. V lost 4 bases and J lost 4; bases outside the gene matches: 8. The CDR3 length is 15 residues. CDR3 coding DNA: TGTGCCAGCAGCTACGGGACTACGAGGGCAGATACGCAGTATTTT. This translates into CASSYGTTRADTQYF.

J is TRBJ2-3 and V is TRBV4-2, with D perhaps matching TRBD1 or TRBD2 (5 bases each). CDR1 is LGHNA, CDR2 YNFKEQ, per germline. There are 16 residues in the CDR3. V lost 0 bases and J 3 bases, leaving 13 bases between the germline ends. The CDR3 reads CASSQDRGRATDTQYF. DNA for the CDR3: TGTGCCAGCAGCCAAGATCGGGGCAGGGCGACAGATACGCAGTATTTT.

This clonotype was seen at least ten times. The chain's CDR3 is CASSSGTAGQPQHF. The CDR3 DNA is TGTGCCAGCAGCTCCGGGACAGCCGGTCAGCCCCAGCATTTT. The rearrangement uses TRBV7-9 and TRBJ1-5, with 7 nucleotides matching TRBD1. Germline loops: CDR1 SEHNR, CDR2 FQNEAQ (reference sequence). V trimming: 4 bases; J trimming: 6 bases; junction bases outside the gene matches: 6. The CDR3 contains 14 residues. Based on the CDR3 plus reference TRBV7-9 and TRBJ1-5, the full variable domain is DTGVSQNPRHKITKRGQNVTFRCDPISEHNRLYWYRQTLGQGPEFLTYFQNEAQLEKSRLLSDRFSAERPKGSFSTLEIQRTEQGDSAMYLCASSSGTAGQPQHFGDGTRLSIL.

The chain recombines TRBV25-1 with TRBJ2-7; 7 bases are shared with TRBD1. There are 14 residues in the CDR3. The germline gives CDR1 MGHDK, CDR2 SYGVNS. Trimming at V came to 5 bases and at J to 3 bases, leaving 7 bases not matched to a gene. The chain's CDR3 is CASSPQTGFYEQYV. The CDR3 DNA is TGTGCCAGCAGTCCCCAGACAGGGTTCTACGAGCAGTACGTC.

The chain joins TRBV11-3 to TRBJ2-1; a possible D gene is TRBD1 (6 bases). In germline, CDR1 is SGHNT, CDR2 YENEEA. Trimming shortened V by 6 bases and J by 10 bases, and 13 bases separated the two germline ends. The length of the CDR3 is 12 residues. The CDR3 nucleotides read TGTGCCAGCAGAAAGACAGGCGGGGAGCAGTTCTTC. Its protein product is CASRKTGGEQFF.

This clonotype has just one count. V usage is TRBV12-3 or TRBV12-4 and J usage is TRBJ2-1, with a possible D match to TRBD2 (5 bases). V lost 8 bases and J 5 bases, leaving 13 bases between the germline ends. The CDR3 runs 13 residues. The CDR3 reads CASLVGLNNEQFF. CDR3 DNA sequence: TGTGCCAGCTTGGTTGGACTGAACAATGAGCAGTTCTTC.

This clonotype was counted only a few times. This chain uses TRBV12-3 or TRBV12-4 with TRBJ1-5; the D is unclear. There are 12 residues in the CDR3. The V gene lost 6 bases and the J gene lost 6 bases, with 9 bases spanning the gap. CDR3 coding DNA: TGTGCCAGCAGCTTCCTCACTCAGCCCCAGCATTTT. Its protein is CASSFLTQPQHF.

The chain uses TRBV4-3 and TRBJ1-2, with 9 bases lining up with TRBD1. This CDR3 has 17 amino acids. Per the germline V gene, CDR1 is LGHNA and CDR2 is YSLEER. V was clipped by 1 base and J by 3 bases; unmatched bases: 9. This CDR3 reads CASSQAQQGAGYYGYTF. CDR3 sequence (DNA): TGCGCCAGCAGCCAAGCTCAACAGGGGGCCGGATACTATGGCTACACCTTC.

CDR3 protein: CASSARVTNEQFF. In nucleotides, the CDR3 is TGTGCCAGCAGCGCCAGGGTCACCAATGAGCAGTTCTTC. The rearrangement uses TRBV7-2 and TRBJ2-1; perhaps TRBD1 as D (5 bases). The CDR3 has 13 amino acids. V lost 5 bases to trimming and J lost 6 bases, with 11 bases between them. Per the germline V gene, CDR1 is SGHTA and CDR2 is FQGNSA.